What follows is one T cell receptor (beta chain) and its context. What it recognizes is unknown. The junction shows a germline mismatch at one end, possibly a read error. The data belong to a study of tumor-infiltrating lymphocytes in primary liver carcinoma. Overall study: Ages ranged from 30 to 69, with HCC or mixed HCC-cholangiocarcinoma. Broader study findings: Tumor-adjacent and tumor-blood pairs shared less of their repertoires than tumor region pairs shared.

The authors made TCR beta cDNA from approximately 490 ng total RNA with a constant-region primer. Employing slightly modified ARM-PCR, three nested multiplex PCR rounds were run, and these gave rise to the TCR beta libraries. MiXCR, run by TCRdb on the multiplex PCR reads, gives a single entry per CDR3 protein. In the table there are tens of thousands of distinct CDR3 sequences, roughly 72% of which are singletons. Taking roughly 18-32 mg of unsorted bulk tissue, the authors co-extracted RNA and DNA. Patients in the cohort were treatment-naive and living with chronic HBV infection. Source material: tumor-adjacent normal liver tissue. This TCR was sampled from a middle-aged man with primary liver carcinoma and hepatitis B virus infection.

CDR3: CAGSTGPPSNSPLHF. DNA of the CDR3: TGTGCCGGCAGTACGGGACCGCCTAGTAATTCACCCCTCCACTTT. The chain links TRBV28 to TRBJ1-6, with D perhaps matching TRBD1 (5 bases). The CDR3 spans 15 residues. Germline CDR1 is MDHEN and CDR2 is SYDVKM.